This T cell receptor beta chain was sequenced for a study of blood T cell repertoires in COVID-19. Study-level information: There were acute and convalescent COVID-19 samples, and they came from the United States, Italy and Spain. T cells, B-cell-depleted T cells, or PBMCs provided the cDNA or gDNA that served as material.

As processed by the authors: How many nucleated cells were present was estimated from reference gene primer amplification. TCRdb's copy holds only in-frame clones and misses some; the assay was immunoSEQ multiplex PCR. That table furnishes V, J and clone size, whereas the DNA furnished D and trimming. Counted here are roughly 110,000 clones, approximately 80% occurring once; the ten biggest clones make up 13% to 15%. V gave up 0 bases and J gave up 2 bases; unmatched junction bases: 8. This CDR3 has 17 residues. Sequenced: peripheral blood. The rearrangement links TRBV23-1 to TRBJ2-5, with TRBD1 identical over 8 bases. TRBV23-1 is reported as an ORF; its role is uncertain. This clonotype was sampled from a woman aged 55-70 years with acute or convalescent COVID-19. The CDR3 sequence is CASSQSAPGQAQETQYF. CDR3 in DNA: TGCGCCAGCAGTCAATCGGCTCCGGGACAGGCGCAAGAGACCCAGTACTTC.